This T cell receptor (beta chain) was captured by sequencing in a study of T-cell memory formation after mild COVID-19. Study findings and constraints: The main location of contracting CD4+ clones was CM and EM, and that of contracting CD8+ clones was EMRA. SARS-CoV-2 specificity was not confirmed for second-wave clones peaking on day 37. Memory from before infection featured some responding clones, which suggests cross-reactive memory joined.

With respect to this clonotype: No antigen is known for it.

Using constant-segment primers, 5'RACE produced TCR alpha and TCR beta cDNA libraries carrying sample barcodes and UMIs. Each CDR3 protein is one row after TCRdb ran MiXCR on the 5' RACE reads. Counted here are fewer than 700,000 distinct CDR3 sequences, about 20% occurring once; the ten biggest clones make up around 7.7%. V was clipped by 0 bases and J by 1 base, with 14 bases between them. Germline-derived CDR1 and CDR2 are SGHNT and YYREEE (reference sequence). The CDR3 is made up of 18 amino acids. The chain uses TRBV5-4 and TRBJ1-6; D call uncertain. The clonotype comes from an adult woman who had mild COVID-19 (a few samples of this study predate the infection). Cell type and time point are not known. The sequenced material came from PBMCs or a T cell subset sorted from them (not recorded which). CDR3 nucleotides: TGTGCCAGCAGCTTGGCCACAGACGTGGGATCCTATAATTCACCCCTCCACTTT. It specifies CASSLATDVGSYNSPLHF.